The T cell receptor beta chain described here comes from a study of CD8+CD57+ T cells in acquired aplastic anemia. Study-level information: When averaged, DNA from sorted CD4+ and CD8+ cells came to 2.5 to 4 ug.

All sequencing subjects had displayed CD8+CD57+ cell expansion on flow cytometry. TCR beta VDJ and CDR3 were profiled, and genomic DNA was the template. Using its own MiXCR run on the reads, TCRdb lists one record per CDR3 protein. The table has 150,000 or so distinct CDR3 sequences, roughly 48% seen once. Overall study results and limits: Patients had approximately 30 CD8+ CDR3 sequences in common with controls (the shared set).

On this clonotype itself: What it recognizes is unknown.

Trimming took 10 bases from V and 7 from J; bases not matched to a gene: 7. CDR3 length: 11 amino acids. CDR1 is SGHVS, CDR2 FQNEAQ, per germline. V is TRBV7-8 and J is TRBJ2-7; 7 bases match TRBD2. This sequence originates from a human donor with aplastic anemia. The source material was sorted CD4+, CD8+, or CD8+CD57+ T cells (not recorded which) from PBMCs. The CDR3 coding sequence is TGTGCCACCGAGCGGGGTATGGAGCAGTACTTC. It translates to CATERGMEQYF.